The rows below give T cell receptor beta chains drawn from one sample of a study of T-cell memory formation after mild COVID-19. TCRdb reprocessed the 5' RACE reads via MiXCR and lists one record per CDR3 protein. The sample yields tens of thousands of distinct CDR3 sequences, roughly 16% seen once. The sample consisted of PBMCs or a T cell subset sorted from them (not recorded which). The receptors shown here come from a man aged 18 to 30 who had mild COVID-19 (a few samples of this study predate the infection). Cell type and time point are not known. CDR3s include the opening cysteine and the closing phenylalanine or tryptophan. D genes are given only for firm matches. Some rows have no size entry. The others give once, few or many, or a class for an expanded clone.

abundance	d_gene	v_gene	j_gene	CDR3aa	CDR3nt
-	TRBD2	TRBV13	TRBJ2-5	CASSGLAGETQYF	TGTGCCAGCAGCGGACTAGCCGGAGAGACCCAGTACTTC
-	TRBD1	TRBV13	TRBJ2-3	CASSFPGGSMDTQYF	TGTGCCAGCAGCTTTCCAGGGGGAAGTATGGATACGCAGTATTTT
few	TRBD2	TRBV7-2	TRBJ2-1	CASSFILAGGISYNEQFF	TGTGCCAGCAGCTTCATACTAGCGGGGGGGATCTCCTACAATGAGCAGTTCTTC
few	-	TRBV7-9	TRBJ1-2	CASSPRPTTESKANYGYTF	TGTGCCAGCAGCCCGAGACCAACCACCGAGTCGAAAGCTAACTATGGCTACACCTTC
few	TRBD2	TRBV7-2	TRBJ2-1	CASSLSGGLSSYNEQFF	TGTGCCAGCAGCTTAAGCGGGGGGCTATCCTCCTACAATGAGCAGTTCTTC
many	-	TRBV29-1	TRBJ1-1	CSVDRSTEAFF	TGCAGCGTTGATCGCAGCACTGAAGCTTTCTTT
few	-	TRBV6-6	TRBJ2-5	CASTWKGETQYF	TGTGCCAGCACTTGGAAGGGAGAGACCCAGTACTTC
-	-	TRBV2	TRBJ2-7	CASSDRVDEQYF	TGTGCCAGCAGTGACAGGGTGGACGAGCAGTACTTC
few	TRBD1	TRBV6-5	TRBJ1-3	CASSLKDRSYSGNTIYF	TGTGCCAGCAGTTTAAAGGACAGGTCGTATTCTGGAAACACCATATATTTT
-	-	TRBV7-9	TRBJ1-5	CASSSAPGGNQPQHF	TGTGCCAGCAGCTCCGCGCCGGGCGGCAATCAGCCCCAGCATTTT
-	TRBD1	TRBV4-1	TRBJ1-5	CASSQTTGWGQPQHF	TGCGCCAGCAGCCAAACGACAGGGTGGGGACAGCCCCAGCATTTT
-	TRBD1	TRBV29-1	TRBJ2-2	CSVGVGTGGLTGELFF	TGCAGCGTTGGTGTAGGGACAGGGGGCTTGACCGGGGAGCTGTTTTTT
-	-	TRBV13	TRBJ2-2	CASSLDRASPGELFF	TGTGCCAGCAGCTTAGACAGGGCGTCTCCGGGGGAGCTGTTTTTT
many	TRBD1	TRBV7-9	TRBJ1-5	CASSHGTGSSEPQHF	TGTGCCAGCAGCCACGGGACAGGGAGCTCGGAGCCCCAGCATTTT
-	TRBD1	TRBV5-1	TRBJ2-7	CASRRGPKGYEQYF	TGCGCCAGCAGAAGGGGGCCCAAGGGGTACGAGCAGTACTTC
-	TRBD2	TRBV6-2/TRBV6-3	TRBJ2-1	CASSTSGVTNEQFF	TGTGCCAGCAGTACTAGCGGGGTAACCAATGAGCAGTTCTTC
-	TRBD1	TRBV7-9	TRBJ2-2	CASRGQVLTGELFF	TGTGCCAGCAGGGGACAGGTCCTCACCGGGGAGCTGTTTTTT
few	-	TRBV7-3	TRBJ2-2	CASSPTGLTGELFF	TGTGCCAGCAGTCCTACAGGGTTGACCGGGGAGCTGTTTTTT
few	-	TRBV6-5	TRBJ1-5	CASSPGLYNQAQHF	TGTGCCAGCAGCCCGGGACTGTACAATCAGGCCCAGCATTTT
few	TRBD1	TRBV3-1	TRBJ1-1	CASSQVGRGMVYTEAFF	TGTGCCAGCAGCCAAGTAGGCAGGGGGATGGTTTACACTGAAGCTTTCTTT
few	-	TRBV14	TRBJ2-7	CASSVSSYEQYF	TGTGCCAGCAGCGTCAGCTCCTACGAGCAGTACTTC
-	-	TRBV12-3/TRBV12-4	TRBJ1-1	CASSTANLNTEAFF	TGTGCCAGCAGTACGGCGAACTTGAACACTGAAGCTTTCTTT
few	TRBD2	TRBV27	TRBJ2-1	CASSLIAGGWYNEQFF	TGTGCCAGCAGTCTTATAGCGGGGGGGTGGTACAATGAGCAGTTCTTC
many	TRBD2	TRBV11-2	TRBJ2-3	CASSPFPGGSSTDTQYF	TGTGCCAGCAGCCCTTTTCCGGGGGGGTCTAGCACAGATACGCAGTATTTT
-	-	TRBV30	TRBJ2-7	CAWSWGASGSYEQYF	TGTGCCTGGAGTTGGGGGGCTAGCGGCTCCTACGAGCAGTACTTC
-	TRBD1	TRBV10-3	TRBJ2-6	CAINSGTVKEPGANVLTF	TGTGCCATCAACTCCGGGACAGTTAAGGAGCCTGGGGCCAACGTCCTGACTTTC
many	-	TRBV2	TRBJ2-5	CASSGVLGVHQETQYF	TGTGCCAGCAGTGGGGTCTTGGGGGTGCACCAAGAGACCCAGTACTTC
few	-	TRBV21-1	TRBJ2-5	CASSTRNEAQYF	TGTGCCAGCAGCACCCGAAACGAGGCCCAGTACTTC
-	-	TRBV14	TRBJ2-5	CASSPLSGKETQYF	TGTGCCAGCAGCCCCCTTAGCGGCAAAGAGACCCAGTACTTC
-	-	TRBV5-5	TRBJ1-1	CASSLAAGSEAFF	TGTGCCAGCAGCTTGGCCGCGGGGAGTGAAGCTTTCTTT
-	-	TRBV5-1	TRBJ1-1	CASSTRRSDGTSAEAFF	TGCGCCAGCAGCACGAGAAGGTCCGATGGGACAAGCGCTGAAGCTTTCTTT
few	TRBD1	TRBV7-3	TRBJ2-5	CASSLTGGLQETQYF	TGTGCCAGCAGCTTAACAGGGGGCTTGCAAGAGACCCAGTACTTC
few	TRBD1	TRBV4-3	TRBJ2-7	CASSQDGTGWYEQYF	TGCGCCAGCAGCCAAGACGGGACAGGTTGGTACGAGCAGTACTTC
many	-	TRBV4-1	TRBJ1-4	CASSQIMDGSKLFF	TGCGCCAGCAGCCAGATAATGGACGGCTCGAAACTGTTTTTT
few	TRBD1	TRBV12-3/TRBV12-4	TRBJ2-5	CASSSDRGQETQYF	TGTGCCAGCAGCTCGGACAGGGGGCAAGAGACCCAGTACTTC
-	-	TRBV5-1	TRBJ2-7	CASSFRPGSYEQYF	TGCGCCAGCAGCTTCAGACCGGGCTCCTACGAGCAGTACTTC
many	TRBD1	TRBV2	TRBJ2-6	CASSEGQGPGANVLTF	TGTGCCAGCAGTGAGGGACAGGGGCCTGGGGCCAACGTCCTGACTTTC
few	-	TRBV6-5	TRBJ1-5	CASTVGYPVGNQPQHF	TGTGCCAGCACCGTAGGGTACCCGGTGGGTAATCAGCCCCAGCATTTT
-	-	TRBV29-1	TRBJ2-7	CSVRQGGPYEQYF	TGCAGCGTTAGACAGGGAGGACCCTACGAGCAGTACTTC
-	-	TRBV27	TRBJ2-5	CASSLYGYQETQYF	TGTGCCAGCAGTTTATACGGGTACCAAGAGACCCAGTACTTC
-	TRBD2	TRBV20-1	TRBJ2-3	CSARYLAGHRWQYF	TGCAGTGCTAGGTATCTAGCGGGGCACCGGTGGCAGTATTTT
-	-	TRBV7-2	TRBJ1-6	CASSPLVGEGVMAPLHF	TGTGCCAGCAGCCCATTGGTCGGGGAAGGGGTAATGGCACCCCTCCACTTT
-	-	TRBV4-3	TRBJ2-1	CASSQGVDEQFF	TGCGCCAGCAGCCAAGGGGTGGATGAGCAGTTCTTC
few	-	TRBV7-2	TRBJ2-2	CASSLTGSAGELFF	TGTGCCAGCAGCCTAACAGGGTCGGCCGGGGAGCTGTTTTTT
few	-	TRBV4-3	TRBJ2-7	CASSQSKAYEQYF	TGCGCCAGCAGCCAATCAAAAGCCTACGAGCAGTACTTC
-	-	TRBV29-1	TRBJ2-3	CSVDRTVTDTQYF	TGCAGCGTTGATAGGACTGTCACAGATACGCAGTATTTT
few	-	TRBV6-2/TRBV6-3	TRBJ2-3	CASSYSEGTSTDTQYF	TGTGCCAGCAGTTACTCGGAGGGAACTAGCACAGATACGCAGTATTTT
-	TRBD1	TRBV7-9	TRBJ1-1	CASSSGTVAFF	TGTGCCAGCAGCTCCGGGACAGTGGCTTTCTTT
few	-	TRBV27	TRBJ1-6	CASSLFNSPLHF	TGTGCCAGCAGCCTCTTTAATTCACCCCTCCACTTT
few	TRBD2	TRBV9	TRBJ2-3	CASSDSGGVTDTQYF	TGTGCCAGCAGCGACAGCGGGGGGGTGACCGATACGCAGTATTTT
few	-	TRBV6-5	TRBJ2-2	CASMGDSTGELFF	TGTGCCAGCATGGGGGACTCCACCGGGGAGCTGTTTTTT
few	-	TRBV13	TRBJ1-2	CASSQGSAYGYTF	TGTGCCAGCAGCCAGGGGTCGGCTTACGGCTACACCTTC
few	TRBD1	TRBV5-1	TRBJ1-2	CASSLGQGSPRDGYTF	TGCGCCAGCAGCCTGGGACAGGGATCCCCTCGGGATGGCTACACCTTC
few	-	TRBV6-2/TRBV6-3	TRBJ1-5	CASTSRTSQPQHF	TGTGCCAGCACCTCTCGGACCAGTCAGCCACAGCATTTT
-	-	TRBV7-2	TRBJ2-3	CASSLGQGWTDTQYF	TGTGCCAGCAGCTTAGGTCAGGGGTGGACAGATACGCAGTATTTT
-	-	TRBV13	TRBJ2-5	CASSLGDGETQYF	TGTGCCAGCAGCTTAGGGGACGGAGAGACCCAGTACTTC
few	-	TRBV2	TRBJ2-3	CASSGGRRTDTQYF	TGTGCCAGCAGTGGGGGACGCCGCACAGATACGCAGTATTTT